The subject of this entry is one T cell receptor (beta chain). The CDR3 totals 19 residues. V dropped 0 bases and J dropped 0; count of bases not matched to a gene: 8. The germline CDR1 and CDR2 sequences are LGHNA and YNFKEQ. This sample was taken from a study of blood T cell repertoires in COVID-19. The repertoire was sequenced with immunoSEQ multiplex PCR; TCRdb's copy has only in-frame clones and lacks some. The sample includes over 150,000 clones, about four fifths seen only once; the top ten take 3.7%. Sample: peripheral blood. V is TRBV4-2 and J is TRBJ2-6; 7 bases fit TRBD1. This clonotype was obtained from a woman aged 80 or older with acute or convalescent COVID-19. This chain's CDR3 is CASSQDWAGGSSGANVLTF. The CDR3 bases are TGTGCCAGCAGCCAAGATTGGGCAGGGGGAAGCTCTGGGGCCAACGTCCTGACTTTC.